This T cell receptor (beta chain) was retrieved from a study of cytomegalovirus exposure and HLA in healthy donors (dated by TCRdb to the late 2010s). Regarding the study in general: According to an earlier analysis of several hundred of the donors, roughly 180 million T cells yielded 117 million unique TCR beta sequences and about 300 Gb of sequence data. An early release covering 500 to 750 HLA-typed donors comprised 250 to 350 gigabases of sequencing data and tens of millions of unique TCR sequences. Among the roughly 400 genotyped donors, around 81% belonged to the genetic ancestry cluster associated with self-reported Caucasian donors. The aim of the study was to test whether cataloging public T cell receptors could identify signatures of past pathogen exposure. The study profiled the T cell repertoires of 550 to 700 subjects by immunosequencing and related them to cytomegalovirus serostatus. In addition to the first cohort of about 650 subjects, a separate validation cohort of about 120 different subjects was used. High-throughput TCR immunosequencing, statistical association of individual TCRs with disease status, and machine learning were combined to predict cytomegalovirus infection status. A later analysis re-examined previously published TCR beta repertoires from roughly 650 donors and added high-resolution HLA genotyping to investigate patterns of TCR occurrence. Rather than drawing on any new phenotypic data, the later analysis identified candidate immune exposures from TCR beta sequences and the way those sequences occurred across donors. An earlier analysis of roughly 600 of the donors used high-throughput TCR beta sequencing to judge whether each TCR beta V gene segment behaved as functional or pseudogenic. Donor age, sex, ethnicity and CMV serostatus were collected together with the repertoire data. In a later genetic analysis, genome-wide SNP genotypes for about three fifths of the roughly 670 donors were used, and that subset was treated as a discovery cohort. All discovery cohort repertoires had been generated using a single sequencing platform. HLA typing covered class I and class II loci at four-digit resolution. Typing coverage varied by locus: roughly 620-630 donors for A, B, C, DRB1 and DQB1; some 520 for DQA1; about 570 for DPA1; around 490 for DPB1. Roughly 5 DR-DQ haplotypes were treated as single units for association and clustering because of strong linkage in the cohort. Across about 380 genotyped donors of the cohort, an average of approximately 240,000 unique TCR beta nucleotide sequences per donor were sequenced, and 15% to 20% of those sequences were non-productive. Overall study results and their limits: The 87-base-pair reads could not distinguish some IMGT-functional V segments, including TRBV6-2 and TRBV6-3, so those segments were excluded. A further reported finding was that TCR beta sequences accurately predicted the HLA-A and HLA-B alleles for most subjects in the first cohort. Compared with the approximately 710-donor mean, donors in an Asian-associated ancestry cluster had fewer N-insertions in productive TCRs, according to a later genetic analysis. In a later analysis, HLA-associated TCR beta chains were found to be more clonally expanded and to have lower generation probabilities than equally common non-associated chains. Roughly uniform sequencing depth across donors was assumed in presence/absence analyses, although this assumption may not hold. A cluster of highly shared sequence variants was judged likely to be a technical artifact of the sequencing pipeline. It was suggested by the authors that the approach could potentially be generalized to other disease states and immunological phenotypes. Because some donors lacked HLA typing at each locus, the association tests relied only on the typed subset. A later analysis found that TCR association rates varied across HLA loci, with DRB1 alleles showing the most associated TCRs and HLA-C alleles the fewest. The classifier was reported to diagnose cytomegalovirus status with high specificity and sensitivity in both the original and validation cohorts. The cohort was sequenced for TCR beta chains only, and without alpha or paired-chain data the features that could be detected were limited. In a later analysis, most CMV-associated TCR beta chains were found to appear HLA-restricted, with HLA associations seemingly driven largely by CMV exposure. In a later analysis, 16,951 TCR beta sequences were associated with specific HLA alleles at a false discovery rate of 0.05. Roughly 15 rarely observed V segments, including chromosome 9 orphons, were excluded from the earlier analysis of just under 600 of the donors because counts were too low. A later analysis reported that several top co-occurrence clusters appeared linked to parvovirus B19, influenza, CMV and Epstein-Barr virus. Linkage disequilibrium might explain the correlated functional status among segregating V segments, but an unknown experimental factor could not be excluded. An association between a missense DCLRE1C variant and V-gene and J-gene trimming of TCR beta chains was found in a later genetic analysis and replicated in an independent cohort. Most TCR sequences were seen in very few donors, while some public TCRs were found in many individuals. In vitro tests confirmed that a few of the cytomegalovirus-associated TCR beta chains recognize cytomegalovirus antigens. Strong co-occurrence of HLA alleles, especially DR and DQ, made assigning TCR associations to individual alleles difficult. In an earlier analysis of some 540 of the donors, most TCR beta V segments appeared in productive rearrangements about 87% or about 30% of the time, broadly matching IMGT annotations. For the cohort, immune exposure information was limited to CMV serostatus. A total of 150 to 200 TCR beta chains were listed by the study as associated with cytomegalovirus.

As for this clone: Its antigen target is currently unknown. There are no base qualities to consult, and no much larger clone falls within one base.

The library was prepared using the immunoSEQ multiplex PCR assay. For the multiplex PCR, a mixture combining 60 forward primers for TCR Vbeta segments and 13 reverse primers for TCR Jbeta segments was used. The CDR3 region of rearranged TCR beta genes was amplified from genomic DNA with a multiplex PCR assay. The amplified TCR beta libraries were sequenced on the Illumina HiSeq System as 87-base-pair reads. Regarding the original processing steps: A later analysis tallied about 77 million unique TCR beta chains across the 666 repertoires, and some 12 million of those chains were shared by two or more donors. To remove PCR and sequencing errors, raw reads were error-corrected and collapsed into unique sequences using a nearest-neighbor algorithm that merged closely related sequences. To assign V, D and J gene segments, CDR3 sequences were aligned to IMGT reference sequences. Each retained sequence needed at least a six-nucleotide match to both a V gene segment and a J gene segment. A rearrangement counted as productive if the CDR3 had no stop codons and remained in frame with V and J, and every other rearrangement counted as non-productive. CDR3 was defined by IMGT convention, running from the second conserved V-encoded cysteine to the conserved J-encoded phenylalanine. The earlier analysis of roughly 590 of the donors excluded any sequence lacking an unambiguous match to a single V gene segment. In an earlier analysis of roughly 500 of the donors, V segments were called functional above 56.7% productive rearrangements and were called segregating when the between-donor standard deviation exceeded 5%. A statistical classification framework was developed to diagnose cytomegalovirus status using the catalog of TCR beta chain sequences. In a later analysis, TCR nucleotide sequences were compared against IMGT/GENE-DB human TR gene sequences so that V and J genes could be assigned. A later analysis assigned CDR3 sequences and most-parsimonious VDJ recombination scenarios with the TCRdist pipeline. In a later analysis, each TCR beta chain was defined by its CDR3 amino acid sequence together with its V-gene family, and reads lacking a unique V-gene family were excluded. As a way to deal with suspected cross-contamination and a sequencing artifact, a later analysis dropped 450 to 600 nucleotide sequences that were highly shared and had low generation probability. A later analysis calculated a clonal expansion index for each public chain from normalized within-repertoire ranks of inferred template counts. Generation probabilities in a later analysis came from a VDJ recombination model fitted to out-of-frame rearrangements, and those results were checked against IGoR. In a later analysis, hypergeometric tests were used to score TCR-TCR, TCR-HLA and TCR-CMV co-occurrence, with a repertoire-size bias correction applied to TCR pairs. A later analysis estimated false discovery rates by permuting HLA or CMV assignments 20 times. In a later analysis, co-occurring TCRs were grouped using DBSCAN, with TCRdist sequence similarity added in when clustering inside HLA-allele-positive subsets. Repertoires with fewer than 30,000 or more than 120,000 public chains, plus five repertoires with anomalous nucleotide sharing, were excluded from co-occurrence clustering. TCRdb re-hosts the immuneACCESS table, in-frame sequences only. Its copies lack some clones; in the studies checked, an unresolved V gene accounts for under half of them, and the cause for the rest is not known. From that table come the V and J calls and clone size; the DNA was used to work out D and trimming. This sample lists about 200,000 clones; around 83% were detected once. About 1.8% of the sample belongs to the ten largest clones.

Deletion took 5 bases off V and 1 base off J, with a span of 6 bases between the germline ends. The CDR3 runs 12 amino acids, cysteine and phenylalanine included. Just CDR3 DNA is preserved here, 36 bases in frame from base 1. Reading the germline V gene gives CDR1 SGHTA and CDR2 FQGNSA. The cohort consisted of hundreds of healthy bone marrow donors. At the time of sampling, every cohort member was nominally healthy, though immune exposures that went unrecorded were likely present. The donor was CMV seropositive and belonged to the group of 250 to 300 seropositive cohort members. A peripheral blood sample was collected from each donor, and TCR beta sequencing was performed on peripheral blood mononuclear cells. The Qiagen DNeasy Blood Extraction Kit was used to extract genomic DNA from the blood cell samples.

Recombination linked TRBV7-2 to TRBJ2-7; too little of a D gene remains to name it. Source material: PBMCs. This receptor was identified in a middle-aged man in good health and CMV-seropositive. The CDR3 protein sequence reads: CASSLRSYEQYF. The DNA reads TGTGCCAGCAGCCTAAGATCCTACGAGCAGTACTTC.